The rows below give T cell receptor beta chains drawn from one sample of a study of Ad26.COV2.S vaccination and SARS-CoV-2 variants. Sequencing used immunoSEQ multiplex PCR; TCRdb keeps in-frame clones, though not all of them. This table has approximately 250,000 clones, around 88% appearing once. The material was peripheral blood, obtained in a trial of Ad26.COV2.S vaccine versus placebo. Source of these receptors: a person aged 18 to 65 who received the Ad26.COV2.S COVID-19 vaccine or a placebo. The CDR3 runs from the conserved cysteine through the conserved F or W. The D gene is left open where the match is weak. Clone size appears in some rows only: once, few, many, or a class for an expanded clone.

>NA|TRBJ2-4|TRBV23-1|NA
TGCGCCAGCAGCCGTTCTACCTTTGCCAAAAACATTCAGTACTTC
CASSRSTFAKNIQYF
>NA|TRBJ2-3|TRBV6-4|NA
TGTGCCAGCAGTGGGGGGCCCTTCCCAGATACGCAGTATTTT
CASSGGPFPDTQYF
>NA|TRBJ1-5|TRBV30|once
TGTGCCTGGAGTCCATACGGCGACGGTTATCAGCCCCAGCATTTT
CAWSPYGDGYQPQHF
>NA|TRBJ2-7|TRBV19|few
TGTGCCAGTAGTCGCGATTTCTCCTACGAGCAGTACTTC
CASSRDFSYEQYF
>NA|TRBJ2-1|TRBV3-1/TRBV3-2|NA
TGTGCCAGCAGCCAAAGATTAGGTAGTGAGCAGTTCTTC
CASSQRLGSEQFF
>NA|TRBJ2-7|TRBV19|once
TGTGCCAGTAGTCACCCCATTTTCCACAATCAGTACTTC
CASSHPIFHNQYF
>TRBD2|TRBJ2-7|TRBV6-6|NA
TGTGCCAGCAGTCTCTACCCTAGCGGGGGGGCCTCCTACGAGCAGTACTTC
CASSLYPSGGASYEQYF
>NA|TRBJ2-7|TRBV7-8|NA
TGTGCCAGCAGCTTAATACGTGGGTTAGCGGAGGGCCAAGGCTACGAGCAGTACTTC
CASSLIRGLAEGQGYEQYF
>NA|TRBJ1-2|TRBV2|few
TGTGCCAGCGCCCGGGGCTATGGCTACACCTTC
CASARGYGYTF
>TRBD2|TRBJ2-1|TRBV7-9|once
TGTGCCAGCAGCTCCTTGGGCGGGAGCGCTGGGGATGAGCAGTTCTTC
CASSSLGGSAGDEQFF
>NA|TRBJ1-6|TRBV3-1/TRBV3-2|NA
TGTGCCAGCAGCCAAGGACAGTTTAATTCACCCCTCCACTTT
CASSQGQFNSPLHF
>NA|TRBJ1-1|TRBV3-1/TRBV3-2|NA
TGTGCCAGCAGCCCCTTAGGGGGGACTGAAGCTTTCTTT
CASSPLGGTEAFF
>TRBD1|TRBJ2-1|TRBV18|NA
TGTGCCAGCTCACCAACAGGGGGCAATAGGGGTGAGCAGTTCTTC
CASSPTGGNRGEQFF
>TRBD1|TRBJ2-7|TRBV19|once
TGTGCCAGTAGATCGGACAGGGGGACTTACGAGCAGTACTTC
CASRSDRGTYEQYF
>NA|TRBJ1-2|TRBV5-4|NA
TGTGCCAGCAGCTTGAAGGGAATCTATGGCTACACCTTC
CASSLKGIYGYTF
>NA|TRBJ2-1|TRBV9|once
TGTGCCAGCAGCGGAGGGTGGGGGTACTACAATGAGCAGTTCTTC
CASSGGWGYYNEQFF
>NA|TRBJ1-5|TRBV7-9|few
TGTGCCAGCAGCTTTGGGGGCGCGGGTCAGCCCCAGCATTTT
CASSFGGAGQPQHF
>NA|TRBJ1-2|TRBV30|NA
TGTGCCTGGAGGACTGGATCCCAAGGACATGGCTACACCTTC
CAWRTGSQGHGYTF
>TRBD2|TRBJ2-2|TRBV30|NA
TGTGCCTGGAGTGTGACTCGGGGACTAGCGGGCCTAAACACCGGGGAGCTGTTTTTT
CAWSVTRGLAGLNTGELFF
>NA|TRBJ2-7|TRBV6-5|NA
TGTGCCAGCAGTTCCCAGGTCCAGATATCCTACGAGCAGTACTTC
CASSSQVQISYEQYF
>TRBD1|TRBJ2-5|TRBV10-3|NA
TGTGCCATCAGTGGAGGGGGCAGGGACGCTCAAGAGACCCAGTACTTC
CAISGGGRDAQETQYF
>NA|TRBJ2-1|TRBV29-1|NA
TGCAGCGTTGAATCCGATGGACCGGAAAGTTACAATGAGCAGTTCTTC
CSVESDGPESYNEQFF
>NA|TRBJ1-2|TRBV12-3/TRBV12-4|NA
TGTGCCAGCAGCCCCATGGGGGGCTACACCTTC
CASSPMGGYTF
>TRBD2|TRBJ2-3|TRBV4-3|NA
TGCGCCAGCAGCCGAACTAGCGGGGGTGTTAGCACAGATACGCAGTATTTT
CASSRTSGGVSTDTQYF
>NA|TRBJ2-1|TRBV15|NA
TGTGCCACCAGCAGAGAACCCGACCTGGGGCAGTTCTTC
CATSREPDLGQFF
>NA|TRBJ1-1|TRBV5-1|once
TGCGCCAGCAGCTTTAGAGTGATGGGACTAAGGGATCCTGAAGCTTTCTTT
CASSFRVMGLRDPEAFF
>TRBD2|TRBJ2-3|TRBV24-1|NA
TGTGCCACCAGTGTGGCTAGCGGGGGCACAGATACGCAGTATTTT
CATSVASGGTDTQYF
>NA|TRBJ1-6|TRBV30|NA
TGTGCCTGGAGTCTTGCATCGAATTCACCCCTCCACTTT
CAWSLASNSPLHF
>NA|TRBJ2-3|TRBV9|NA
TGTGCCAGCAGCGGGGGGAATCCTAGCACAGATACGCAGTATTTT
CASSGGNPSTDTQYF
>TRBD2|TRBJ2-1|TRBV27|NA
TGTGCCAGCAGTTTACTGAGCGGGGGTTACAATGAGCAGTTCTTC
CASSLLSGGYNEQFF
>TRBD1|TRBJ2-3|TRBV3-1/TRBV3-2|NA
TGTGCCAGCGGTAGGGGGCCAGATACGCAGTATTTT
CASGRGPDTQYF
>NA|TRBJ2-3|TRBV7-3|NA
TGTGCCAGCAGCTTACGAAGTGAGGGGGATACGCAGTATTTT
CASSLRSEGDTQYF
>NA|TRBJ1-1|TRBV6-5|NA
TGTGCCAGGGAGGATTTGGGTTACACTGAAGCTTTCTTT
CAREDLGYTEAFF
>NA|TRBJ2-2|TRBV7-2|once
TGTGCCAGCAGCTTAGGGCTAGCCGCGGGGGAGCTGTTTTTT
CASSLGLAAGELFF
>NA|TRBJ2-1|TRBV7-2|NA
TGTGCCAGCAGCTTAGTACTAGCCGCCGGTGAGCAGTTCTTC
CASSLVLAAGEQFF
>TRBD1|TRBJ1-6|TRBV7-9|NA
TGTGCCAGCAGCTTTCCGGGACAGACTTTTAATTCACCCCTCCACTTT
CASSFPGQTFNSPLHF
>NA|TRBJ1-6|TRBV12-5|NA
TGTGCTAGTGCCCCTCAGAATTCACCCCTCCACTTT
CASAPQNSPLHF
>NA|TRBJ1-2|TRBV20-1|NA
TGCAGTGGCCCCGATGGCTACACCTTC
CSGPDGYTF
>TRBD1|TRBJ2-7|TRBV14|NA
TGTGCCAGCAGCCTAGGACAGGGGCCCTACGAGCAGTACTTC
CASSLGQGPYEQYF
>TRBD1|TRBJ1-1|TRBV10-3|NA
TGTGCCATCAGTGAGGGGACAGGGAACACTGAAGCTTTCTTT
CAISEGTGNTEAFF
>NA|TRBJ2-7|TRBV2|NA
TGTGCCAGCAGTGAAGGGACACCGTACGAGCAGTACTTC
CASSEGTPYEQYF
>TRBD1|TRBJ1-3|TRBV2|NA
TGTGCCAGCGCGACAGGGCGCTCTGGAAACACCATATATTTT
CASATGRSGNTIYF
>NA|TRBJ1-3|TRBV9|NA
TGTGCCAGCAGCGTCCAAGTGGGCAACTCTGGAAACACCATATATTTT
CASSVQVGNSGNTIYF
>TRBD1|TRBJ1-6|TRBV18|NA
TGTGCCAGCTCAAAAACCACCGGGACAGGGAGCTCCTATAATTCACCCCTCCACTTT
CASSKTTGTGSSYNSPLHF
>TRBD2|TRBJ2-1|TRBV11-1|NA
TGTGCCAGCAGCTTAGGGGAGGGAGGGCCGACGACTGAGCAGTTCTTC
CASSLGEGGPTTEQFF
>NA|TRBJ1-1|TRBV18|NA
TGTGCCAGCTCTCCGACCGGCCTGGAAGCTGAAGCTTTCTTT
CASSPTGLEAEAFF
>TRBD2|TRBJ2-5|TRBV15|NA
TGTGCCACCAGCTTCCCTCAGCGGGGGGGTCCAAAAGAGACCCAGTACTTC
CATSFPQRGGPKETQYF
>NA|TRBJ2-4|TRBV5-4|NA
TGTGCCAGCAGCCCCCCCCCGGGACCAAACATTCAGTACTTC
CASSPPPGPNIQYF
>NA|TRBJ1-3|TRBV19|NA
TGTGCCAGCAATCGCAGGACTGGAAACACCATATATTTT
CASNRRTGNTIYF
>NA|TRBJ1-1|TRBV5-8|NA
TGTGCCAGCAGATCCCCCGAGCTGAACACTGAAGCTTTCTTT
CASRSPELNTEAFF
>NA|TRBJ1-1|TRBV30|few
TGTGCCTGGAGTGTATTTAAGGGAACTGAAGCTTTCTTT
CAWSVFKGTEAFF
>TRBD1|TRBJ1-1|TRBV27|NA
TGTGCCAGCAGTTCATACAAAGTACAGGGGTCCCAAGCTTTCTTT
CASSSYKVQGSQAFF
>NA|TRBJ2-7|TRBV18|NA
TGTGCCAGCTCACCATCGCGAGGGCGGAACGAGCAGTACTTC
CASSPSRGRNEQYF
>NA|TRBJ1-5|TRBV6-6|NA
TGTGCCAGCAGTCCGGGGACTCTGGTTTATAGCAATCAGCCCCAGCATTTT
CASSPGTLVYSNQPQHF
>TRBD1|TRBJ1-5|TRBV19|NA
TGTGCCAGCCGGGGACAGGGGTTAGGTCAGCCCCAGCATTTT
CASRGQGLGQPQHF
>NA|TRBJ2-3|TRBV4-2|many
TGTGCCAGCAGCCAAGATGCCGGGAGAGGAGCAGATACGCAGTATTTT
CASSQDAGRGADTQYF
>NA|TRBJ2-3|TRBV27|NA
TGTGCCAGCAGTTTAGGCAGACCTAGCACAGATACGCAGTATTTT
CASSLGRPSTDTQYF